These 27 T cell receptor beta chains were all obtained from the same sample, sequenced in a study of radiation and T cells in renal cell carcinoma. Treatment in this sample: 15 Gy SBRT to primary tumor, nephrectomy 4 weeks later. Measured with immunoSEQ multiplex PCR; TCRdb has only the in-frame clones, and not every one. The table records roughly 9,000 clones, roughly 63% of them present only once. The sequencing here drew on tumor tissue, taken from a patient whose treatment included radiotherapy and nephrectomy. Receptor source: a woman aged 50 to 60 with renal cell carcinoma.

V usage is TRBV28 and J usage is TRBJ1-5; TRBD1 aligns across 8 bases. V dropped 6 bases and J dropped 5; count of bases not matched to a gene: 9. The CDR3 sequence is 15 residues long. Germline values: CDR1 MDHEN, CDR2 SYDVKM. CDR3 DNA sequence: TGTGCCAGCAGAAGCCCCCAGGGGGCGGATCAGCCCCAGCATTTT. Amino acids: CASRSPQGADQPQHF.

The J gene is TRBJ2-1, the V gene TRBV4-3, with 9 bases identical to TRBD2. The CDR3 has 15 residues. Germline V gene lookup returns CDR1 LGHNA and CDR2 YSLEER. V shed 0 bases, J shed 3 bases, and the junction held 0 bases outside the gene matches. CDR3 DNA: TGCGCCAGCAGCCAAGAGCGGGGGGGCTACAATGAGCAGTTCTTC. Translating gives CASSQERGGYNEQFF.

By its share, this clone is medium-sized (0.01 to 0.1%). The rearrangement links TRBV7-6 to TRBJ2-3, with D perhaps being TRBD1 or TRBD2 (6 bases each). Germline-derived CDR1 and CDR2 are SGHVS and FNYEAQ. This CDR3 spans 14 amino acids. Trimming left V 5 bases short and J 2 bases short, with 11 bases between. In nucleotides, the CDR3 is TGTGCCAGCAGCCGAGGGGGGAACACAGATACGCAGTATTTT. Its protein product is CASSRGGNTDTQYF. Looking up the rest from reference TRBV7-6 and TRBJ2-3 gives the full variable domain: GAGVSQSPRYKVTKRGQDVALRCDPISGHVSLYWYRQALGQGPEFLTYFNYEAQQDKSGLPNDRFSAERPEGSISTLTIQRTEQRDSAMYRCASSRGGNTDTQYFGPGTRLTVL.

The chain uses TRBV6-1 and TRBJ2-3; D is possibly TRBD1 (6 bases). V lost 5 bases to trimming and J lost 0 bases, with 6 bases between them. The CDR3 contains 13 residues. CDR1 is MNHNS, CDR2 SASEGT, per germline. The CDR3 loop is CASSQGSTDTQYF. As DNA, the CDR3 is TGTGCCAGCAGTCAGGGGAGCACAGATACGCAGTATTTT.

CDR3: CASSARQGVWEQYF. In nucleotides, the CDR3 is TGTGCCAGCAGTGCTCGGCAGGGGGTCTGGGAGCAGTACTTC. This rearrangement joins TRBV2 to TRBJ2-7; 7 bases are a match to TRBD1. Trimming cost V 4 bases and J 7 bases; bases outside gene matches: 10. The CDR3 has 14 amino acids. CDR1 SNHLY and CDR2 FYNNEI come from the germline V gene.

As for this clone: Other nucleotide sequences from this sample produce the same CDR3. V gene TRBV5-1 combines with J gene TRBJ2-1, with 7 bases fitting TRBD1. In germline, CDR1 is SGHRS, CDR2 YFSETQ. The CDR3 has 14 amino acids. The V gene end was trimmed by 4 bases and the J gene end by 3 bases; junction bases not matched to a gene: 4. The CDR3 nucleotides are TGCGCCAGCAGCCCCGGGACAGACTACAATGAGCAGTTCTTC. Translated, it gives CASSPGTDYNEQFF.

In its sample, this clone was seen once. The chain joins TRBV7-9 to TRBJ1-1, with TRBD1 as a possible D gene (5 bases). This CDR3 contains 12 residues. Germline V CDR1 and CDR2: SEHNR, FQNEAQ (reference sequence). The V end was cut by 1 base, the J end by 7 bases, with 7 bases between. CDR3 in amino acids: CASSLGDLEAFF. The CDR3 DNA reads as TGTGCCAGCAGCTTAGGGGACCTTGAAGCTTTCTTT.

This chain joins TRBV7-9 and TRBJ2-1, with 10 bases matching TRBD2. This CDR3 comprises 19 residues. Germline V gene lookup returns CDR1 SEHNR and CDR2 FQNEAQ (reference sequence). V shed 3 bases and J 2 bases; nucleotides not matched to a gene: 13. Written as DNA, the CDR3 is TGTGCCAGCAGCTTCCCCCTGGTCCCAGCGGGGGGGACCTACAATGAGCAGTTCTTC. This translates into CASSFPLVPAGGTYNEQFF.

The count of this clone is one. For the CDR3, the DNA is TGCGCCAGCAGCTGGACAGGGGATAGCACAGATACGCAGTATTTT. Its protein product is CASSWTGDSTDTQYF. The chain links TRBV10-1 to TRBJ2-3; 9 positions agree with TRBD1. Looked up from germline, CDR1 is WNHNN and CDR2 is SYGVQD (reference sequence). J was trimmed by 0 bases and V by 6 bases; bases with no gene match: 4. CDR3 size: 15 residues.

This clone is classed as medium-sized. The chain employs TRBV4-3 and TRBJ1-2; D is ambiguous. CDR1 and CDR2 (germline): LGHNA, YSLEER. The V end was cut by 0 bases, the J end by 0 bases, with 8 bases between. The CDR3 totals 15 residues. CDR3 residues: CASSQDVTTNYGYTF. The CDR3 DNA sequence: TGCGCCAGCAGCCAAGACGTCACAACTAACTATGGCTACACCTTC.

This clone has more than one count but fewer than ten. This chain uses TRBV4-3 with TRBJ2-1, with D tentatively TRBD2 (5 bases). The germline V gene has CDR1 LGHNA and CDR2 YSLEER. The CDR3 consists of 15 residues. Trimming removed 0 bases at V and 2 bases at J, with 8 bases between. The CDR3 bases are TGCGCCAGCAGCCAAGACGGACTGACCTACAATGAGCAGTTCTTC. This translates into CASSQDGLTYNEQFF.

This chain uses TRBV7-3 with TRBJ2-1, with TRBD2 matching 10 bases. Germline CDR1 reads SGHTA; CDR2 reads FQGTGA. The CDR3 is made up of 16 amino acids. The trim removed 5 bases at V and 9 bases at J, leaving 13 bases unmatched. The CDR3 loop reads CASSKQESLAGAEQFF. In nucleotides, the CDR3 is TGTGCCAGCAGCAAACAAGAGAGCCTAGCGGGAGCTGAGCAGTTCTTC.

This clone was found a few times. CDR3 amino acids: CASSRPARDEQFF. The CDR3 DNA reads TGTGCCAGTTCCCGGCCTGCACGGGATGAGCAGTTCTTC. V gene TRBV28 combines with J gene TRBJ2-1; no clear D gene. There are 13 residues in the CDR3. The germline gives CDR1 MDHEN, CDR2 SYDVKM. Trimming took 9 bases from V and 8 from J, leaving 17 bases between them.

This clone has just a few counts. The chain carries TRBV7-9 and TRBJ1-3, with a weak D call TRBD1 (5 bases). Between the trimmed V and J ends, which lost 0 bases and 4 bases, there was a span of 7 bases. The CDR3 length is 14 residues. Per germline, CDR1 SEHNR and CDR2 FQNEAQ (reference sequence). CDR3 sequence (DNA): TGTGCCAGCAGCTTAGCAGGGGTCGGAAACACCATATATTTT. Translation: CASSLAGVGNTIYF.

The V gene is TRBV6-5, the J gene TRBJ2-7; TRBD1 matches at 7 bases. There are 14 residues in the CDR3. The germline V gene has CDR1 MNHEY and CDR2 SVGAGI. The V segment lost 5 bases and the J segment 3 bases; nucleotides outside the gene matches: 7. CDR3 nucleotides: TGTGCCAGCAGTATTCACAGGGGTCTCTACGAGCAGTACTTC. Translation gives CASSIHRGLYEQYF.

This clone was detected only a few times. The chain's CDR3 is CASSLAQGLNTGELFF. For the CDR3, the DNA is TGCGCCAGCAGCTTGGCCCAGGGATTGAACACCGGGGAGCTGTTTTTT. This chain connects TRBV5-1 to TRBJ2-2; possible D gene TRBD1, 5 bases. The germline V and J ends were trimmed by 0 bases and 1 base, with 10 bases remaining between them. The CDR3 consists of 16 residues. The germline V gene has CDR1 SGHRS and CDR2 YFSETQ.

The chain joins TRBV7-9 to TRBJ2-1, with D perhaps matching TRBD2 (6 bases). Germline CDR1 and CDR2: SEHNR and FQNEAQ (reference sequence). V lost 7 bases and J lost 3, with 13 bases in between. This CDR3 has 14 amino acids. The CDR3 DNA sequence: TGTGCCAGCACCTCGGAGGGATTCTACAATGAGCAGTTCTTC. Its translation is CASTSEGFYNEQFF.

This clone is labeled medium-sized. The chain combines TRBV30 with TRBJ1-5; D remains ambiguous. The ends were cut back, 2 bases at V and 4 bases at J, with 9 bases in the middle. The CDR3 covers 13 residues. From germline, CDR1 is GTSNPN and CDR2 SVGIG (reference sequence). The CDR3 reads CAWSRRGNQPQHF. CDR3 in DNA: TGTGCCTGGAGTCGCAGAGGGAATCAGCCCCAGCATTTT.

The chain links TRBV7-2 to TRBJ2-3; D may be TRBD2 (7 bases). Between the trimmed V and J ends, which lost 7 bases and 0 bases, there was a span of 14 bases. The CDR3 has 15 amino acids. The germline CDR1 and CDR2 sequences are SGHTA and FQGNSA. For the CDR3, the DNA is TGTGCCAGCAAGGGCGGGGGCCCTAGCACAGATACGCAGTATTTT. It specifies CASKGGGPSTDTQYF. Based on the CDR3 plus reference TRBV7-2 and TRBJ2-3, the full variable domain is GAGVSQSPSNKVTEKGKDVELRCDPISGHTALYWYRQSLGQGLEFLIYFQGNSAPDKSGLPSDRFSAERTGGSVSTLTIQRTQQEDSAVYLCASKGGGPSTDTQYFGPGTRLTVL.

In the case of this clone: At one end, the junction sequence differs from germline, possibly due to a read error. The chain joins TRBV7-9 to TRBJ2-7; tentative D call: TRBD2 (5 bases). CDR1 and CDR2 from the germline V gene are SEHNR and FQNEAQ (reference sequence). The CDR3 spans 13 residues. The CDR3 DNA reads as TGCGCCAGCAGCCTTGGGAGAGACTCCGAGCAGTACTTC. Its translation: CASSLGRDSEQYF.

This sequence joins TRBV19 and TRBJ2-6, with D unresolved. CDR1 is LNHDA and CDR2 is SQIVND in the germline V gene (reference sequence). The CDR3 has 17 residues. Trimming took 6 bases from V and 0 from J, leaving 15 bases between them. CDR3 region: CASSAPLQSSGANVLTF. The CDR3 coding sequence is TGTGCCAGTAGCGCCCCTCTCCAGAGCTCTGGGGCCAACGTCCTGACTTTC.

The CDR3 spells CASSLAVGGSQETQYF. CDR3 nucleotides: TGCGCCAGCAGCTTGGCAGTCGGAGGTTCCCAAGAGACCCAGTACTTC. The V call is TRBV5-1, the J call TRBJ2-5, with D possibly TRBD2 on 5 matching bases. The CDR3 is 16 amino acids. V dropped 0 bases and J dropped 1 base, with 13 bases sitting between them. Germline CDR1 reads SGHRS; CDR2 reads YFSETQ.

This clone was detected a few times. The chain is built from TRBV7-2 and TRBJ1-6; unclear D gene. Germline V gene lookup returns CDR1 SGHTA and CDR2 FQGNSA. The V and J ends lost 5 bases and 9 bases respectively, with 26 bases between them. This CDR3 region has 18 residues. CDR3 in amino acids: CASSLRELIGLEGSPLHF. The CDR3 nucleotides are TGTGCCAGCAGCCTACGGGAATTAATTGGACTCGAGGGTTCACCCCTCCACTTT.

V is TRBV30 and J is TRBJ2-1; 7 nucleotides agree with TRBD2. Germline trimming cut 1 base from V and 6 bases from J; bases unmatched to any gene: 12. Germline CDR1 GTSNPN, CDR2 SVGIG (reference sequence). The CDR3 sequence is 16 residues long. The CDR3 DNA follows: TGTGCCTGGAGTGCGCAAGTGGGGGGGGAGGCCAATGAGCAGTTCTTC. This sequence encodes CAWSAQVGGEANEQFF.

The table lists this clone with a count of one. The chain uses TRBV19 and TRBJ1-1; D not resolved. The CDR3 loop spans 14 amino acids. Germline lookup yields CDR1 LNHDA and CDR2 SQIVND (reference sequence). Trimming removed 7 bases at V and 1 base at J, with 13 bases between. CDR3 loop: CASIPSLRNTEAFF. The CDR3 nucleotides read TGTGCCAGTATCCCGTCCTTGAGGAACACTGAAGCTTTCTTT.

This sequence joins TRBV28 and TRBJ1-4; 8 nucleotides line up with TRBD1. CDR3 length equals 17 residues. Germline V gene data show CDR1 as MDHEN and CDR2 as SYDVKM. Trimming cost V 5 bases and J 3 bases; bases outside gene matches: 11. The CDR3 DNA follows: TGTGCCAGCAGTAGAGACAGGGGTGGGTGGGCTAATGAAAAACTGTTTTTT. Protein: CASSRDRGGWANEKLFF.

Within the sample, this clone is medium-sized (0.01 to 0.1%). V is TRBV7-2 and J is TRBJ1-1, with D uncertain. There are 11 residues in the CDR3. Germline assignment: CDR1 SGHTA and CDR2 FQGNSA. V was pared by 4 bases and J by 3 bases, with 3 bases between. The chain's CDR3 is CASSSYTEAFF. Written as DNA, the CDR3 is TGTGCCAGCAGCTCCTACACTGAAGCTTTCTTT.